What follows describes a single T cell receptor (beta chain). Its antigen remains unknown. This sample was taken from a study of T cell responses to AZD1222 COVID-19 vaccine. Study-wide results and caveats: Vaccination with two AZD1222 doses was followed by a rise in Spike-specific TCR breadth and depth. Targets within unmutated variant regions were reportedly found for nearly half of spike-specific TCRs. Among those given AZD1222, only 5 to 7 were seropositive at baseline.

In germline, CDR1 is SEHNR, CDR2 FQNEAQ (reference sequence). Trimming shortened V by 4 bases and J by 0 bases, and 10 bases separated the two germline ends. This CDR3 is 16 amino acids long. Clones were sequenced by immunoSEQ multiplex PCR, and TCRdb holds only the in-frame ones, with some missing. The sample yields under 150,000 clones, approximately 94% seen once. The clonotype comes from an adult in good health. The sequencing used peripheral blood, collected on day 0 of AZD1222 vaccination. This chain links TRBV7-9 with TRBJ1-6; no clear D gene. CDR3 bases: TGTGCCAGCAGCTCCCAGGATAGCTCCTATAATTCACCCCTCCACTTT. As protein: CASSSQDSSYNSPLHF. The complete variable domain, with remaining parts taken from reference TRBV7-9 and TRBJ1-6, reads DTGVSQNPRHKITKRGQNVTFRCDPISEHNRLYWYRQTLGQGPEFLTYFQNEAQLEKSRLLSDRFSAERPKGSFSTLEIQRTEQGDSAMYLCASSSQDSSYNSPLHFGNGTRLTVT.